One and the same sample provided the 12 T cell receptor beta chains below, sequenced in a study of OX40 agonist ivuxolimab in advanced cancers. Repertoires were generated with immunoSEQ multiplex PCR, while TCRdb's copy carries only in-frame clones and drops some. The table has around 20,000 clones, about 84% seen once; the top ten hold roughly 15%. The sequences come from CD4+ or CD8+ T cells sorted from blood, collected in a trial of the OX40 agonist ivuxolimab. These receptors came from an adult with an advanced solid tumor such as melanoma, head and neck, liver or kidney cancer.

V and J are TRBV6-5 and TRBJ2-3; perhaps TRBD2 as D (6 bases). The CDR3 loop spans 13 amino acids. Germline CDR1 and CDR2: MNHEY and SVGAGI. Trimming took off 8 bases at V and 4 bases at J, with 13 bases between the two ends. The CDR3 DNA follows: TGTGCCAGCGGACTAAAAGCTGCAGATACGCAGTATTTT. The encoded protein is CASGLKAADTQYF.

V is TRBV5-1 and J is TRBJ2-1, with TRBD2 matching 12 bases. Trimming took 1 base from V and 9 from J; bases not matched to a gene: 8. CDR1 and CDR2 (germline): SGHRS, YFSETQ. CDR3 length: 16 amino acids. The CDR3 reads CASSLYSLAGGAEQFF. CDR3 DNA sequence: TGCGCCAGCAGCTTGTATTCCCTAGCGGGGGGGGCTGAGCAGTTCTTC.

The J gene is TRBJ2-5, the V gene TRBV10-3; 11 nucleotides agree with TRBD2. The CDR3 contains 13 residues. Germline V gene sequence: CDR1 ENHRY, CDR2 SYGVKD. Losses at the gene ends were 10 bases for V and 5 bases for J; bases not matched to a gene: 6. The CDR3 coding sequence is TGTGCCACCAAACTAGCGGGGGAGGAGACCCAGTACTTC. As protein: CATKLAGEETQYF.

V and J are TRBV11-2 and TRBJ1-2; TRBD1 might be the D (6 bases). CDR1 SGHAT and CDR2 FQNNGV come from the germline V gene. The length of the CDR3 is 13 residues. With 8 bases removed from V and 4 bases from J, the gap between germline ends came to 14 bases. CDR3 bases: TGTGCCAGCGGGGGCTCTTATAGCTATGGCTACACCTTC. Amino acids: CASGGSYSYGYTF. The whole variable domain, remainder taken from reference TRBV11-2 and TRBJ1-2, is EAGVAQSPRYKIIEKRQSVAFWCNPISGHATLYWYQQILGQGPKLLIQFQNNGVVDDSQLPKDRFSAERLKGVDSTLKIQPAKLEDSAVYLCASGGSYSYGYTFGSGTRLTVV.

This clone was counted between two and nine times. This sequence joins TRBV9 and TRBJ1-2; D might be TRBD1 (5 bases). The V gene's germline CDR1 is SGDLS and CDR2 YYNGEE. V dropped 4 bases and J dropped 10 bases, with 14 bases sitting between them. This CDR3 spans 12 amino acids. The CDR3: CASSLFAGAYTF. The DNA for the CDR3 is TGTGCCAGCAGCCTTTTCGCTGGGGCCTACACCTTC.

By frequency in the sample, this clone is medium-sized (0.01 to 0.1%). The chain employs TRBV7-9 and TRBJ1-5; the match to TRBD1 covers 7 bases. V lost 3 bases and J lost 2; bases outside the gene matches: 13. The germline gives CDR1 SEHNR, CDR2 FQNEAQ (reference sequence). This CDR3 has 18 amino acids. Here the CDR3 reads CASSFTGVGGMGNQPQHF. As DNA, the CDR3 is TGTGCCAGCAGCTTTACAGGGGTAGGGGGTATGGGCAATCAGCCCCAGCATTTT. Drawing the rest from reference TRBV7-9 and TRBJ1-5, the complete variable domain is DTGVSQNPRHKITKRGQNVTFRCDPISEHNRLYWYRQTLGQGPEFLTYFQNEAQLEKSRLLSDRFSAERPKGSFSTLEIQRTEQGDSAMYLCASSFTGVGGMGNQPQHFGDGTRLSIL.

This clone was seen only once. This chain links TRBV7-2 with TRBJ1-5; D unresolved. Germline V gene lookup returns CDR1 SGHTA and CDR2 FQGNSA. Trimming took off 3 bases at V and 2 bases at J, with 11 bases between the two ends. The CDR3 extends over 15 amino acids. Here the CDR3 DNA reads TGTGCCAGCAGCTTGGATAGCGGCGGCAATCAGCCCCAGCATTTT. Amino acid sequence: CASSLDSGGNQPQHF.

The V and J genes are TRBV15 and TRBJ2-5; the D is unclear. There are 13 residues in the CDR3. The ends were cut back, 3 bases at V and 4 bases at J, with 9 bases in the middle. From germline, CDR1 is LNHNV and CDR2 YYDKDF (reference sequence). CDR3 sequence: CATSSGPRETQYF. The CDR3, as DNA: TGTGCCACCAGCAGTGGACCTAGAGAGACCCAGTACTTC.

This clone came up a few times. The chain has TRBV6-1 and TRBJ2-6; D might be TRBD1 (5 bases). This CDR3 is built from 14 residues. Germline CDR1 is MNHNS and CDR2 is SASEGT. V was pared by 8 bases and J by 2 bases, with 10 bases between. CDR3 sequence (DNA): TGTGCCAGCGCCAGGGCCCCTGGGGCCAACGTCCTGACTTTC. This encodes CASARAPGANVLTF.

The CDR3 loop reads CAWSFDRGTEAFF. The CDR3 region has the DNA TGTGCCTGGAGTTTCGACAGGGGCACTGAAGCTTTCTTT. This chain links TRBV30 with TRBJ1-1, with TRBD1 matching over 8 bases. V was pared by 2 bases and J by 4 bases, with 3 bases of the junction left unmatched. CDR3 size: 13 residues. Per the germline V gene, CDR1 is GTSNPN and CDR2 is SVGIG (reference sequence).

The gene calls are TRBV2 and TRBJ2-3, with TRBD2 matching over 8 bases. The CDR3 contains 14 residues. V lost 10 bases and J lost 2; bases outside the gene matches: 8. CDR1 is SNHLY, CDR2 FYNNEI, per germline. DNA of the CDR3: TGTGCCATAGAGCGGGAGAATATCACAGATACGCAGTATTTT. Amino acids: CAIERENITDTQYF.

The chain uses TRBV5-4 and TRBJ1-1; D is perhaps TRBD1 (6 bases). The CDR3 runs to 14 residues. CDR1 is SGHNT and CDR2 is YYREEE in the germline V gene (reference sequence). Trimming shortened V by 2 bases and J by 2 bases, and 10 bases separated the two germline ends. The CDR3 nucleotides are TGTGCCAGCAGCTTCGTGGACAGAAACACTGAAGCTTTCTTT. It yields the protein CASSFVDRNTEAFF. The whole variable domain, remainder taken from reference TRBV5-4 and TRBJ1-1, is ETGVTQSPTHLIKTRGQQVTLRCSSQSGHNTVSWYQQALGQGPQFIFQYYREEENGRGNFPPRFSGLQFPNYSSELNVNALELDDSALYLCASSFVDRNTEAFFGQGTRLTVV.